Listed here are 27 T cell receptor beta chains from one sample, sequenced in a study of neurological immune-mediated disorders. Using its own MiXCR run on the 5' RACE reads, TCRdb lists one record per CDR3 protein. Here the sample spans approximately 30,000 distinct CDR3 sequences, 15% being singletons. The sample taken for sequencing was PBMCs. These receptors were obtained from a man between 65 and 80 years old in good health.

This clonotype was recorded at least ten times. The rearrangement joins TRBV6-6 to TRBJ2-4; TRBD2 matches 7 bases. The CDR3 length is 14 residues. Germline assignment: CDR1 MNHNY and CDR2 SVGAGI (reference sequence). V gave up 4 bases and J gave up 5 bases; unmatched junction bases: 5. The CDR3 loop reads CASSFGRGQNIQYF. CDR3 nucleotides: TGTGCCAGCAGTTTTGGGAGGGGCCAAAACATTCAGTACTTC.

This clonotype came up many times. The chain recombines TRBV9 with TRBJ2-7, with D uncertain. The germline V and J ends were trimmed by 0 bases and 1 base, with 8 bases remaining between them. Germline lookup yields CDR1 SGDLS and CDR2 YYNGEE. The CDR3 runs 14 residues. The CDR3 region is CASSVGTPSYEQYF. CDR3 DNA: TGTGCCAGCAGCGTAGGGACGCCTTCCTACGAGCAGTACTTC. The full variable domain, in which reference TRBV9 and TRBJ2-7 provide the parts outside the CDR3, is DSGVTQTPKHLITATGQRVTLRCSPRSGDLSVYWYQQSLDQGLQFLIQYYNGEERAKGNILERFSAQQFPDLHSELNLSSLELGDSALYFCASSVGTPSYEQYFGPGTRLTVT.

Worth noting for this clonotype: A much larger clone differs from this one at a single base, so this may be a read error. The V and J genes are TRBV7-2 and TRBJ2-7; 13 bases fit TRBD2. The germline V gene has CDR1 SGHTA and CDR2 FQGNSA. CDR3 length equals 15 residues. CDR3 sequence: CASSRLAGGPYQQYF. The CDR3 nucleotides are TGTGCCAGCAGCCGACTAGCGGGGGGACCCTACCAGCAGTACTTC.

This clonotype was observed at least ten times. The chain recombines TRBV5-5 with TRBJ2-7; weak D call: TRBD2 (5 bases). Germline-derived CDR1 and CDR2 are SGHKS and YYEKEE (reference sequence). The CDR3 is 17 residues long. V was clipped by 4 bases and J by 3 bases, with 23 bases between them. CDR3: CASSPSLVAMGFYEQYF. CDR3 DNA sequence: TGTGCCAGCAGCCCCTCCCTGGTAGCGATGGGATTCTACGAGCAGTACTTC.

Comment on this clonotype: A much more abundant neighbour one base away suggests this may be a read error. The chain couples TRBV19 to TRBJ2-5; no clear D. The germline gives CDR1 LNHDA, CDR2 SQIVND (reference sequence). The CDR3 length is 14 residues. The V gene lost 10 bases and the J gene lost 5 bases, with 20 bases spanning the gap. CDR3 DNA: TGTGCCATTAGCCAAGACCCAACCTCGGAGACCCAGTACTTC. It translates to CAISQDPTSETQYF.

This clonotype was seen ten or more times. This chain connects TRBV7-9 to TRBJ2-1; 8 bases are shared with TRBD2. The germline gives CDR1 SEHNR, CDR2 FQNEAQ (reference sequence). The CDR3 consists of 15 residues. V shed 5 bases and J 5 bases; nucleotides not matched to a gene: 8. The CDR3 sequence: CASSRKAGGNNEQFF. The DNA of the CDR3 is TGTGCCAGCAGCCGTAAGGCGGGGGGCAACAATGAGCAGTTCTTC.

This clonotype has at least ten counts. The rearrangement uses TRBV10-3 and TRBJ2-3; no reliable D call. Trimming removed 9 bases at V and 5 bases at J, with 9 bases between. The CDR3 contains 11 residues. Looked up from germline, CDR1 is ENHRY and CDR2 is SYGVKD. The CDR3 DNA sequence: TGTGCCATTGGGCAGGAAGATACGCAGTATTTT. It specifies CAIGQEDTQYF.

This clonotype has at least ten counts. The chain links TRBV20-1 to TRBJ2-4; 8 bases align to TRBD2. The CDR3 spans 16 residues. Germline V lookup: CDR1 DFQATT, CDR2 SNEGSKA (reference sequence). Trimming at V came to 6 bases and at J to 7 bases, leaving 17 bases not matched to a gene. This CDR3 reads CSASGGRTSLSNIQYF. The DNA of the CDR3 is TGCAGTGCCTCCGGGGGACGGACTAGCCTCAGCAACATTCAGTACTTC.

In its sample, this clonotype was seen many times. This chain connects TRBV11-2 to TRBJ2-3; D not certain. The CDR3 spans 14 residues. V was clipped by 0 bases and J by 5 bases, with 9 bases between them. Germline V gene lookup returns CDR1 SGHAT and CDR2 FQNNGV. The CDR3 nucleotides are TGTGCCAGCAGCTTAGACCTCCTTCAAGATACGCAGTATTTT. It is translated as CASSLDLLQDTQYF.

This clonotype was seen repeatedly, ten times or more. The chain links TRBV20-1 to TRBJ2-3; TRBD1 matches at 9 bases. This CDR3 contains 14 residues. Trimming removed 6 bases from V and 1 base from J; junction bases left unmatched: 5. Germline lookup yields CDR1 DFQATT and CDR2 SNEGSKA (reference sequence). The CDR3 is CSATGTGRTDTQYF. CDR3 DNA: TGCAGTGCAACCGGGACAGGGCGCACAGATACGCAGTATTTT.

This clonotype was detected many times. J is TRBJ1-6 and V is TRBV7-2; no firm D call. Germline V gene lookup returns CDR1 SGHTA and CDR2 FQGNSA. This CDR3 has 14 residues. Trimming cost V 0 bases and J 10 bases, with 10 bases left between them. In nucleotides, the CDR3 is TGTGCCAGCAGCTTAGCGTATCGGGAGTCACCCCTCCACTTT. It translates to CASSLAYRESPLHF.

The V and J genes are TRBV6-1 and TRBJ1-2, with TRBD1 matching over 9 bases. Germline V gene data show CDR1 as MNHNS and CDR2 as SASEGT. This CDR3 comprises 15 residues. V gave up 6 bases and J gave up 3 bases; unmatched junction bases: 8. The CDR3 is CASRLLDRGDYGYTF. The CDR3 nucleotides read TGTGCCAGCAGGCTATTGGACAGGGGAGACTATGGCTACACCTTC.

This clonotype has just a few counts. The CDR3 DNA reads as TGCAGTGCTAGAGATAAACAGCAGCTCTACGAGCAGTACTTC. It codes for CSARDKQQLYEQYF. The rearrangement links TRBV20-1 to TRBJ2-7; D remains ambiguous. Germline values: CDR1 DFQATT, CDR2 SNEGSKA (reference sequence). Trimming pared 0 bases from V and 3 bases from J, leaving 12 bases between. The CDR3 is made up of 14 amino acids.

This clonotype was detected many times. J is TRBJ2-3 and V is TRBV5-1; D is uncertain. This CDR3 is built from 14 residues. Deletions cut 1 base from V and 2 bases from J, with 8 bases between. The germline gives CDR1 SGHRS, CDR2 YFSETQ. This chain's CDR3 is CASSLTGHTDTQYF. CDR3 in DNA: TGCGCCAGCAGCTTGACCGGGCACACAGATACGCAGTATTTT.

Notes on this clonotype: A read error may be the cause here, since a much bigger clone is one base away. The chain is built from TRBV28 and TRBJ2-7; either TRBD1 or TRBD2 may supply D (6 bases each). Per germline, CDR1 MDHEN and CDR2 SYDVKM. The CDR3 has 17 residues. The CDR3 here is CVSSLDLGGMISYEQYF. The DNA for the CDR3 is TGTGTCAGCAGTTTAGATTTGGGGGGCATGATCTCCTACGAGCAGTACTTC.

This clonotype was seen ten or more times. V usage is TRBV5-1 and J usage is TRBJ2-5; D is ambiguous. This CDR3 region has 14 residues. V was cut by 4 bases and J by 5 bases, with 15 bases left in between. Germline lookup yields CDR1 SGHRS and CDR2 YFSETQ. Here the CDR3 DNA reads TGCGCCAGCAGCCAAGGACCGGTCGCCGAGACCCAGTACTTC. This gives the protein CASSQGPVAETQYF.

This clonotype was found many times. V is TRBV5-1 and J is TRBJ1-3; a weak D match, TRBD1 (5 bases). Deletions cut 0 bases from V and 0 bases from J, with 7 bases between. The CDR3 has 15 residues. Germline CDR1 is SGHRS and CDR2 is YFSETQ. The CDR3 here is CASSLGDFSGNTIYF. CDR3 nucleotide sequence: TGCGCCAGCAGCTTGGGGGACTTCTCTGGAAACACCATATATTTT.

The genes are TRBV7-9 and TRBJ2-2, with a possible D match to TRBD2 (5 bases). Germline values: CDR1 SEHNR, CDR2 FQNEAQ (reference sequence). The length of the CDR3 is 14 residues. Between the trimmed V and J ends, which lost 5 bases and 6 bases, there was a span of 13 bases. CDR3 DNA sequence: TGTGCCAGCAGCCCCCCGGACTGGGCCGGGGAGCTGTTTTTT. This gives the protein CASSPPDWAGELFF.

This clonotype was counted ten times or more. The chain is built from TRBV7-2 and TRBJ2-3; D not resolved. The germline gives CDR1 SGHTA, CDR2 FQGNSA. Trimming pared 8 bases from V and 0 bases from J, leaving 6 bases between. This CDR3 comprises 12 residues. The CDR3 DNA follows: TGTGCCAGCGGGGTTAGCACAGATACGCAGTATTTT. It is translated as CASGVSTDTQYF.

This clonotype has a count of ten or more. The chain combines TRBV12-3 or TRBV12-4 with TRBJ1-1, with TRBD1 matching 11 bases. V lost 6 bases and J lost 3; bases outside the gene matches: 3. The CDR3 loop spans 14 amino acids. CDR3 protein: CASSWTGGDTEAFF. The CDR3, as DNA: TGTGCCAGCAGCTGGACAGGGGGCGACACTGAAGCTTTCTTT.

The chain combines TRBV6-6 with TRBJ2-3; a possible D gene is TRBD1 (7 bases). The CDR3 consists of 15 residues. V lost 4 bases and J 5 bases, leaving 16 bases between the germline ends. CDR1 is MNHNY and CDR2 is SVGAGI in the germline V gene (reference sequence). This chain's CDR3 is CASSSDRVEGDTQYF. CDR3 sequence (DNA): TGTGCCAGCAGTTCTGACAGGGTGGAGGGAGATACGCAGTATTTT.

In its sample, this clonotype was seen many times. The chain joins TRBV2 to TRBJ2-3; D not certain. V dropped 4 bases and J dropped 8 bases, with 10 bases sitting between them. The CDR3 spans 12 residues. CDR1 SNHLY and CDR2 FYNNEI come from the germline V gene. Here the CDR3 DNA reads TGTGCCAGCAGTGCCCAAACGGGTACGCAGTATTTT. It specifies CASSAQTGTQYF.

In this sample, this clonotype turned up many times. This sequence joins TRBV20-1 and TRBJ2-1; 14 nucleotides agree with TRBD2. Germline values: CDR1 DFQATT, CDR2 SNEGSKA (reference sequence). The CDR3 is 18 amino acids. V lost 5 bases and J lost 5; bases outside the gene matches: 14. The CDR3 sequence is CSASGGGLAGDRNNEQFF. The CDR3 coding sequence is TGCAGTGCTTCCGGGGGGGGACTAGCGGGAGATCGGAACAATGAGCAGTTCTTC.

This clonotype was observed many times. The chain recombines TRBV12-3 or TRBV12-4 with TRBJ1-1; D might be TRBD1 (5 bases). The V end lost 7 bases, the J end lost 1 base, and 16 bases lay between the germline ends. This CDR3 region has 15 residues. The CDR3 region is CASTHPRRGNTEAFF. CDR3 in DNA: TGTGCCAGCACCCACCCACGGAGGGGGAACACTGAAGCTTTCTTT.

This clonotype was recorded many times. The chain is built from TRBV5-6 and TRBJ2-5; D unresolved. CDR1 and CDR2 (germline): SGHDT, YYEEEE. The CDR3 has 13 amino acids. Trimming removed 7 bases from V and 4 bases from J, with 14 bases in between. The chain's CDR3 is CASGPGATETQYF. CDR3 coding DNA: TGTGCCAGCGGCCCAGGTGCCACAGAGACCCAGTACTTC.

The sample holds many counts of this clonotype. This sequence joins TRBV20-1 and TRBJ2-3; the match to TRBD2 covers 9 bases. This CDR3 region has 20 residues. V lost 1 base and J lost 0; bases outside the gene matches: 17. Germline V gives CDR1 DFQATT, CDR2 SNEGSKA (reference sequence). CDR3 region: CSARARVGAGGFSSTDTQYF. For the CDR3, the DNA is TGCAGTGCTAGAGCCCGGGTGGGAGCGGGGGGTTTCTCTAGCACAGATACGCAGTATTTT.

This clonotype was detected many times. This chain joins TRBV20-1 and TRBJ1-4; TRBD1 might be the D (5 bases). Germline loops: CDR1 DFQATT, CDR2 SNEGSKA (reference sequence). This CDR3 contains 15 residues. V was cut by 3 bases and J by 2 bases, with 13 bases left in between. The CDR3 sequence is CSARRGVVTNEKLFF. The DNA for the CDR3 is TGCAGTGCTAGGCGGGGGGTAGTTACTAATGAAAAACTGTTTTTT.